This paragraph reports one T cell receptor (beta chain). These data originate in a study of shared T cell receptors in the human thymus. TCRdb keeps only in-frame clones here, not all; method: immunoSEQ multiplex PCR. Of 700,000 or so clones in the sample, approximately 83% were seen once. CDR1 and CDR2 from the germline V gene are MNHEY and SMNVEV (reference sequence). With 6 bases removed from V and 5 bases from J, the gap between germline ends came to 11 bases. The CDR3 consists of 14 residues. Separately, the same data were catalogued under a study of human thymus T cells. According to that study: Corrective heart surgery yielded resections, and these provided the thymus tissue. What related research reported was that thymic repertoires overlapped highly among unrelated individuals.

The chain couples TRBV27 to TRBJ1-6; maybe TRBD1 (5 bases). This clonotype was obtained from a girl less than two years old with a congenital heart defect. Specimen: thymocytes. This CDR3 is CASRPDRNNSPLHF. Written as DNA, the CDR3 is TGTGCCAGCAGGCCCGACAGAAATAATTCACCCCTCCACTTT.